Each of the 22 T cell receptor beta chains below was sequenced from the same sample in a study of shared clonotypes between healthy human individuals. The protocol was immunoSEQ multiplex PCR, while the TCRdb copy is restricted to in-frame clones and leaves out a portion. The table records about 480,000 clones, roughly 79% of them present only once. Sequenced: PBMCs. The receptors come from a woman aged 40 to 50 in good health. Some clones in this sample may be carry-over from other donors' samples.

This sequence joins TRBV11-3 and TRBJ2-5; D unresolved. This CDR3 is 13 amino acids long. Trimming cost V 3 bases and J 0 bases, with 5 bases left between them. CDR1 and CDR2 from the germline V gene are SGHNT and YENEEA. This chain's CDR3 is CASSLGNQETQYF. DNA for the CDR3: TGTGCCAGCAGCTTGGGGAACCAAGAGACCCAGTACTTC.

This clone came up a few times. Relative to the germline gene, one junction end is altered; a read error may explain this. The rearrangement uses TRBV7-7 and TRBJ2-1; 8 bases line up with TRBD2. CDR3 length equals 14 residues. Germline V gene lookup returns CDR1 SSHAT and CDR2 FNYEAQ (reference sequence). CDR3 loop: CASSLAGRDNEQFF. The CDR3 DNA reads TGTGCTAGCAGCTTAGCGGGAAGGGACAATGAGCAGTTCTTC.

V is TRBV11-2 and J is TRBJ2-7, with D unresolved. CDR3 size: 15 residues. Germline CDR1 is SGHAT and CDR2 is FQNNGV. The germline V and J ends were trimmed by 4 bases and 3 bases, with 16 bases remaining between them. The CDR3 DNA reads as TGTGCCAGCAGCTCCCTTGGCCACCTGGGCTACGAGCAGTACTTC. It translates to CASSSLGHLGYEQYF. Full variable domain (remainder filled in from reference TRBV11-2 and TRBJ2-7): EAGVAQSPRYKIIEKRQSVAFWCNPISGHATLYWYQQILGQGPKLLIQFQNNGVVDDSQLPKDRFSAERLKGVDSTLKIQPAKLEDSAVYLCASSSLGHLGYEQYFGPGTRLTVT.

The chain is built from TRBV7-8 and TRBJ2-1, with D unresolved. Trimming stripped 0 bases from V and 3 bases from J, with 6 bases between. CDR3 length: 14 residues. Germline assignment: CDR1 SGHVS and CDR2 FQNEAQ. The CDR3 DNA reads as TGTGCCAGCAGCTTAGCTCAGCTCTACAATGAGCAGTTCTTC. It translates to CASSLAQLYNEQFF.

The chain has TRBV9 and TRBJ2-3, with 8 bases fitting TRBD2. CDR3 length: 16 residues. CDR1 is SGDLS and CDR2 is YYNGEE in the germline V gene. V lost 0 bases, J lost 0 bases, and 3 bases stayed unmatched. The CDR3 region has the DNA TGTGCCAGCAGCGTAGCTCAGCGGGGGAGCACAGATACGCAGTATTTT. Translating gives CASSVAQRGSTDTQYF.

The V and J genes are TRBV28 and TRBJ1-5; TRBD1 matches at 11 bases. With V trimmed by 6 bases and J by 4 bases, 5 bases remained unmatched. This CDR3 comprises 15 residues. Germline CDR1 MDHEN, CDR2 SYDVKM. The CDR3 DNA sequence: TGTGCCAGCAGATCGGACAGGGGGCATAATCAGCCCCAGCATTTT. Protein product: CASRSDRGHNQPQHF.

This clone was seen a few times. The gene calls are TRBV20-1 and TRBJ1-4; the D is unclear. The CDR3 is 11 amino acids. Germline V CDR1 and CDR2: DFQATT, SNEGSKA (reference sequence). V was cut by 6 bases and J by 8 bases, with 10 bases left in between. Here the CDR3 reads CSARDGEKLFF. DNA of the CDR3: TGCAGTGCCCGAGACGGGGAAAAACTGTTTTTT.

The chain links TRBV19 to TRBJ2-5, with 7 nucleotides matching TRBD1. In germline, CDR1 is LNHDA, CDR2 SQIVND (reference sequence). V dropped 4 bases and J dropped 5; count of bases not matched to a gene: 7. There are 14 residues in the CDR3. The DNA of the CDR3 is TGTGCCAGTAGTAAGACAGGGCCAAGGGAGACCCAGTACTTC. Protein: CASSKTGPRETQYF.

This clone was detected only a few times. CDR3: CASSLVSGYEQYF. In DNA, the CDR3 is TGTGCCAGCAGTTTGGTGTCGGGTTACGAGCAGTACTTC. The chain links TRBV28 to TRBJ2-7; D not certain. Looked up from germline, CDR1 is MDHEN and CDR2 is SYDVKM. V was pared by 3 bases and J by 4 bases, with 10 bases between. This CDR3 region has 13 residues.

The rearrangement joins TRBV7-9 to TRBJ1-6; 7 bases fit TRBD1. V shed 6 bases, J shed 10 bases, and the junction held 6 bases outside the gene matches. Germline V gene data show CDR1 as SEHNR and CDR2 as FQNEAQ (reference sequence). The CDR3 consists of 13 residues. The DNA of the CDR3 is TGTGCCAGCAGTTTGCAGGGGGAGTCACCCCTCCACTTT. Its protein is CASSLQGESPLHF.

This clone was counted between two and nine times. A read error may account for a junction end that differs from germline. This chain uses TRBV7-3 with TRBJ1-3; tentatively, D is TRBD1 (6 bases). The CDR3 consists of 14 residues. Germline CDR1 is SGHTA and CDR2 is FQGTGA. CDR3: CASSARLVKGELHF. The CDR3 DNA follows: TGTGCCAGCAGCGCGAGATTAGTAAAGGGGGAGTTACATTTT.

This chain connects TRBV19 to TRBJ1-1; D is possibly TRBD1 (6 bases). Germline V lookup: CDR1 LNHDA, CDR2 SQIVND (reference sequence). CDR3 length: 13 residues. The V end was cut by 6 bases, the J end by 7 bases, with 15 bases between. Here the CDR3 reads CASSTDRSYEAFF. The CDR3 DNA reads TGTGCCAGTAGCACTGACAGGTCCTATGAAGCTTTCTTT.

This clone showed up just once. The chain uses TRBV7-2 and TRBJ1-2, with D maybe TRBD1 (5 bases). Trimming left V 3 bases short and J 6 bases short, with 17 bases between. CDR3 length: 15 amino acids. Germline CDR1 SGHTA, CDR2 FQGNSA. The CDR3 spells CASSFPAEGRDGYTF. CDR3 sequence (DNA): TGTGCCAGCAGCTTTCCCGCGGAGGGGCGCGATGGCTACACCTTC.

This chain links TRBV4-3 with TRBJ1-2, with 10 bases identical to TRBD1. V lost 0 bases to trimming and J lost 7 bases; unmatched junction nucleotides: 8. The CDR3 runs to 16 residues. Germline V gene data show CDR1 as LGHNA and CDR2 as YSLEER. CDR3 loop: CASSQDHRTGGIGYTF. In DNA, the CDR3 is TGCGCCAGCAGCCAAGATCACCGGACAGGGGGAATTGGCTACACCTTC.

The genes are TRBV28 and TRBJ2-7; D is ambiguous. Per germline, CDR1 MDHEN and CDR2 SYDVKM. Trimming removed 3 bases from V and 2 bases from J, with 8 bases in between. This CDR3 is 13 amino acids long. The CDR3, as DNA: TGTGCCAGCAGTTTGCGCGGCCCCTACGAGCAGTACTTC. It is translated as CASSLRGPYEQYF.

This clone was recorded at least ten times. The identical CDR3 is also encoded by other nucleotide sequences in the sample. CDR3 DNA: TGTGCCTGGAGTCCGGGACTAGCGAACACCGGGGAGCTGTTTTTT. This sequence encodes CAWSPGLANTGELFF. This chain links TRBV30 with TRBJ2-2, with TRBD2 matching 8 bases. Trimming removed 2 bases from V and 0 bases from J; junction bases left unmatched: 2. The CDR3 has 15 amino acids. The germline CDR1 and CDR2 sequences are GTSNPN and SVGIG (reference sequence).

The CDR3 region is CASSHDRDYNEQFF. In nucleotides, the CDR3 is TGCGCCAGCAGCCATGACCGGGACTACAATGAGCAGTTCTTC. The rearrangement links TRBV4-3 to TRBJ2-1; tentative D call: TRBD2 (5 bases). Per germline, CDR1 LGHNA and CDR2 YSLEER. The ends were cut back, 3 bases at V and 3 bases at J, with 9 bases in the middle. This CDR3 has 14 amino acids.

V is TRBV4-2 and J is TRBJ1-1; a weak D match, TRBD1 (6 bases). Trimming removed 7 bases at V and 1 base at J, with 13 bases between. This CDR3 is 14 amino acids long. The germline V gene encodes CDR1 LGHNA and CDR2 YNFKEQ. CDR3 amino acids: CASNAGAGNTEAFF. The CDR3 DNA sequence: TGTGCCAGCAACGCAGGGGCAGGGAACACTGAAGCTTTCTTT.

This chain uses TRBV10-2 with TRBJ2-2, with 10 bases identical to TRBD1. J gave up 0 bases and V 6 bases, and 4 bases lay outside the gene matches. The CDR3 is 16 amino acids. Per the germline V gene, CDR1 is WSHSY and CDR2 is SAAADI. This CDR3 reads CASRSGQGANTGELFF. In DNA, the CDR3 is TGCGCCAGCAGGTCCGGACAGGGGGCGAACACCGGGGAGCTGTTTTTT.

About this clone: One base separates it from a far larger clone, so it is likely a read error. This is likely a read error, given that the CDR3 carries no conserved phenylalanine or tryptophan at its end. The gene calls are TRBV30 and TRBJ1-5, with D possibly matching TRBD1 (5 bases). Germline lookup yields CDR1 GTSNPN and CDR2 SVGIG (reference sequence). V was trimmed by 4 bases and J by 4 bases, leaving 11 bases between them. The CDR3 totals 13 residues. The CDR3 spells CAWNMGGNQPQHL. The CDR3 nucleotides read TGTGCCTGGAATATGGGGGGTAATCAGCCCCAGCATTTA.

The J gene is TRBJ2-7, the V gene TRBV7-9, with 10 bases lining up with TRBD1. The V gene end was trimmed by 1 base and the J gene end by 3 bases; junction bases not matched to a gene: 3. Germline CDR1 SEHNR, CDR2 FQNEAQ (reference sequence). The CDR3 length is 15 residues. CDR3 protein: CASSLVGTGVYEQYF. For the CDR3, the DNA is TGTGCCAGCAGCTTAGTTGGGACAGGGGTCTACGAGCAGTACTTC.

The chain combines TRBV20-1 with TRBJ2-1; D not resolved. Looked up from germline, CDR1 is DFQATT and CDR2 is SNEGSKA (reference sequence). This CDR3 has 11 amino acids. V gave up 0 bases and J gave up 8 bases, with 5 bases separating them. In DNA, the CDR3 is TGCAGTGCTAGAGATCTCGATGAGCAGTTCTTC. Its translation: CSARDLDEQFF.